This T cell receptor beta chain is from a study of T cell responses to AZD1222 COVID-19 vaccine. Study-level points and caveats: Donors, mostly white British, included more females; clonal diversity was possibly underestimated.

The data were produced by immunoSEQ multiplex PCR, yet TCRdb's version contains in-frame clones alone and is incomplete. Found here are fewer than 120,000 clones, about four fifths of them singletons; the top ten hold 4% to 5%. Points on this clone: The antigen remains unidentified.

CDR1 is SGHTA, CDR2 FQGNSA, per germline. Trimming took off 4 bases at V and 9 bases at J, with 10 bases between the two ends. This CDR3 is built from 13 residues. Sequenced material: peripheral blood, taken on day 0 of AZD1222 vaccination. The chain links TRBV7-2 to TRBJ1-6; D is uncertain. The receptor was isolated from an adult in good health. The CDR3 coding sequence is TGTGCCAGCAGCTGGGATCACCTTTCACCCCTCCACTTT. Protein: CASSWDHLSPLHF. The variable domain in full, with the rest retrieved from reference TRBV7-2 and TRBJ1-6, is GAGVSQSPSNKVTEKGKDVELRCDPISGHTALYWYRQSLGQGLEFLIYFQGNSAPDKSGLPSDRFSAERTGGSVSTLTIQRTQQEDSAVYLCASSWDHLSPLHFGNGTRLTVT.